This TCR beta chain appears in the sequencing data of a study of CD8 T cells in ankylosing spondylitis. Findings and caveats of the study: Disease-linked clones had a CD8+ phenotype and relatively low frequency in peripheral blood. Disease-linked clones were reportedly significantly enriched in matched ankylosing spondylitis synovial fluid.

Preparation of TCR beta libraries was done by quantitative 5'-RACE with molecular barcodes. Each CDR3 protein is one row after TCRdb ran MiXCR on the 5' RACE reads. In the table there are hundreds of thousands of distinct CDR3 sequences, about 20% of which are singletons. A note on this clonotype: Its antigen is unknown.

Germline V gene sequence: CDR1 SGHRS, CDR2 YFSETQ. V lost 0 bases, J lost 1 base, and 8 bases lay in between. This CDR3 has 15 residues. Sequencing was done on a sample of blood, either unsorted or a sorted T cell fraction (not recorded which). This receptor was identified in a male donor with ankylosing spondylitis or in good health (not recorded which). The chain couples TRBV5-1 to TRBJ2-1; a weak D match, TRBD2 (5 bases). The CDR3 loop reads CASSLVEVSYNEQFF. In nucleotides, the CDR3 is TGCGCCAGCAGCTTGGTGGAGGTGTCCTACAATGAGCAGTTCTTC.